Presented here are 28 T cell receptor beta chains from one specimen sequenced in a study of blood T cells in healthy people across ages. Next came a second PCR, run for about 6 to 11 cycles, which used a sample-barcoded 5' primer along with a J-beta primer mix. TCRdb recomputed calls from the 5' RACE reads with MiXCR, one row per CDR3 protein. This sample has more than 650,000 distinct CDR3 sequences, with about 26% found just once. These data are also associated with another study on T cells of mothers and their children.

Sequencing input: blood. All receptors come from a boy between 10 and 17 years old in good health.

The table lists this clonotype with a few counts. The J gene is TRBJ2-5, the V gene TRBV4-1, with D maybe TRBD2 (6 bases). The end of the DNA aligns better with TRBJ2-7, so the J call may be wrong. Germline V gene sequence: CDR1 MGHRA, CDR2 YSYEKL. The CDR3 is 15 amino acids. The CDR3 protein is CASSQGAGRSYEQYF. For the CDR3, the DNA is TGCGCCAGCAGCCAAGGGGCGGGACGGTCCTACGAGCAGTACTTC.

The chain links TRBV5-1 to TRBJ1-1; TRBD1 matches 7 bases. CDR3 size: 14 residues. V lost 4 bases and J lost 5; bases outside the gene matches: 8. From germline, CDR1 is SGHRS and CDR2 YFSETQ. The CDR3: CASSRGNRGTEAFF. The CDR3 nucleotides are TGCGCCAGCAGCAGGGGGAACAGGGGAACTGAAGCTTTCTTT. Filled out from reference TRBV5-1 and TRBJ1-1, the complete variable domain reads KAGVTQTPRYLIKTRGQQVTLSCSPISGHRSVSWYQQTPGQGLQFLFEYFSETQRNKGNFPGRFSGRQFSNSRSEMNVSTLELGDSALYLCASSRGNRGTEAFFGQGTRLTVV.

A few counts support this clonotype. This rearrangement joins TRBV4-2 to TRBJ2-3; the D gene is possibly TRBD2 (7 bases). Trimming stripped 8 bases from V and 3 bases from J, with 21 bases between. The CDR3 runs 16 residues. CDR1 is LGHNA, CDR2 YNFKEQ, per germline. This CDR3 is CASSPRGGGRTDTQYF. The CDR3 DNA reads TGTGCCAGCTCACCCCGGGGAGGGGGAAGAACAGATACGCAGTATTTT.

The V and J genes are TRBV28 and TRBJ2-5; 9 nucleotides match TRBD2. Germline lookup yields CDR1 MDHEN and CDR2 SYDVKM. With 1 base clipped from V and 5 bases from J, the junction kept 5 bases outside the gene matches. The CDR3 totals 15 residues. The CDR3 protein is CASSLSRGGDETQYF. The CDR3 nucleotides are TGTGCCAGCAGTTTATCGCGGGGGGGCGATGAGACCCAGTACTTC.

In this sample, this clonotype turned up a few times. J is TRBJ2-7 and V is TRBV7-9, with 9 bases identical to TRBD1. Per the germline V gene, CDR1 is SEHNR and CDR2 is FQNEAQ (reference sequence). V lost 5 bases to trimming and J lost 7 bases; unmatched junction nucleotides: 12. The CDR3 consists of 15 residues. CDR3 in amino acids: CASSLLGTGTGEQYF. CDR3 sequence (DNA): TGTGCCAGCAGCCTCCTTGGGACAGGGACGGGGGAGCAGTACTTC.

This clonotype was detected only a few times. The rearrangement joins TRBV28 to TRBJ2-7, with TRBD2 identical over 13 bases. The junction had 6 bases not matched to a gene; V was cut back by 4 bases and J by 0 bases. Germline CDR1 and CDR2: MDHEN and SYDVKM. CDR3 length: 17 residues. CDR3 in DNA: TGTGCCAGCAGTTCCCCGGGACTAGCGGGAACCTCCTACGAGCAGTACTTC. Amino acids: CASSSPGLAGTSYEQYF.

V is TRBV12-3 or TRBV12-4 and J is TRBJ2-1; D is perhaps TRBD1 (6 bases). V dropped 6 bases and J dropped 7 bases, with 13 bases sitting between them. The CDR3 is 13 residues long. This CDR3 reads CASSSTGKNEQFF. In DNA form, the CDR3 reads TGTGCCAGCAGCTCAACAGGGAAAAATGAGCAGTTCTTC.

The chain joins TRBV7-2 to TRBJ1-1; TRBD1 aligns across 7 bases. Germline loops: CDR1 SGHTA, CDR2 FQGNSA. The V and J ends lost 1 base and 3 bases, in that order; junction bases with no gene match: 8. This CDR3 is 16 amino acids long. As DNA, the CDR3 is TGTGCCAGCAGCTTAGGAACAGGGGTATGGGACACTGAAGCTTTCTTT. Residues: CASSLGTGVWDTEAFF.

J is TRBJ1-2 and V is TRBV5-1; 9 bases fit TRBD1. V was clipped by 3 bases and J by 5 bases; unmatched bases: 5. This CDR3 spans 14 amino acids. The V gene's germline CDR1 is SGHRS and CDR2 YFSETQ. CDR3: CASSYDRGKYGYTF. In DNA form, the CDR3 reads TGCGCCAGCAGCTACGACAGGGGGAAATATGGCTACACCTTC.

This clonotype occurred a few times. The J gene is TRBJ2-7, the V gene TRBV4-1; no definite D call. This CDR3 comprises 14 residues. Deletions cut 3 bases from V and 2 bases from J, with 11 bases between. CDR1 and CDR2 (germline): MGHRA, YSYEKL. In DNA form, the CDR3 reads TGCGCCAGCAGCCAGGCCGGTGACACCTACGAGCAGTACTTC. It is translated as CASSQAGDTYEQYF.

V usage is TRBV20-1 and J usage is TRBJ1-2; 9 positions agree with TRBD1. The V gene's germline CDR1 is DFQATT and CDR2 SNEGSKA (reference sequence). This CDR3 comprises 15 residues. Unmatched junction bases numbered 13, after V lost 3 bases and J lost 8 bases. CDR3 in DNA: TGCAGTGCTAGTAAGGCTGAACCGACAGGGGGAGGCTACACCTTC. This gives the protein CSASKAEPTGGGYTF.

The sample holds one count of this clonotype. One end of the junction does not line up with germline, which may come from a read error. V is TRBV5-1 and J is TRBJ2-5; D perhaps matches TRBD1 (5 bases). The germline V gene has CDR1 SGHRS and CDR2 YFSETQ. This CDR3 has 14 residues. CDR3 nucleotides: TGCGCCAGCAGCTTTGGTTCAGGGCAAGAGACCCGGTACTTC. This encodes CASSFGSGQETRYF.

This sequence joins TRBV6-1 and TRBJ2-3; TRBD2 aligns across 14 bases. Germline V gives CDR1 MNHNS, CDR2 SASEGT. The CDR3 runs 14 residues. V lost 4 bases, J lost 7 bases, and 1 base stayed unmatched. The CDR3 bases are TGTGCCAGCAGTGGACTAGCGGGGGGGTATACGCAGTATTTT. This codes for CASSGLAGGYTQYF.

Only a few counts were recorded for this clonotype. J is TRBJ1-2 and V is TRBV10-3; D not certain. CDR1 is ENHRY and CDR2 is SYGVKD in the germline V gene. Trimming shortened V by 2 bases and J by 7 bases, and 11 bases separated the two germline ends. The CDR3 is 13 amino acids. The CDR3 sequence is CAISEVEGGGYTF. DNA of the CDR3: TGTGCCATCAGTGAGGTTGAGGGTGGTGGCTACACCTTC.

In this sample, this clonotype turned up a few times. The CDR3 nucleotides are TGCGCCAGCAGCCCGATCGGACAGTACAATGAGCAGTTCTTC. Translation gives CASSPIGQYNEQFF. The J gene is TRBJ2-1, the V gene TRBV5-1, with D perhaps TRBD1 (6 bases). V was trimmed by 4 bases and J by 4 bases, leaving 12 bases between them. The length of the CDR3 is 14 residues. The V gene's germline CDR1 is SGHRS and CDR2 YFSETQ. The entire variable domain, with the rest obtained from reference TRBV5-1 and TRBJ2-1, is as follows: KAGVTQTPRYLIKTRGQQVTLSCSPISGHRSVSWYQQTPGQGLQFLFEYFSETQRNKGNFPGRFSGRQFSNSRSEMNVSTLELGDSALYLCASSPIGQYNEQFFGPGTRLTVL.

In DNA, the CDR3 is TGCAGTGCTAGAGACCCTAGCGGGGCGACCTACAATGAGCAGTTCTTC. This gives the protein CSARDPSGATYNEQFF. The rearrangement uses TRBV20-1 and TRBJ2-1, with TRBD2 matching 9 bases. CDR1 is DFQATT, CDR2 SNEGSKA, per germline (reference sequence). The CDR3 contains 16 residues. The V segment lost 0 bases and the J segment 2 bases; nucleotides outside the gene matches: 5.

This clonotype was picked up a small number of times. The chain links TRBV20-1 to TRBJ1-2, with a possible D match to TRBD1 (5 bases). There are 14 residues in the CDR3. Trimming shortened V by 1 base and J by 6 bases, and 15 bases separated the two germline ends. From germline, CDR1 is DFQATT and CDR2 SNEGSKA (reference sequence). The CDR3 here is CSARATSGSDGYTF. DNA for the CDR3: TGCAGTGCTAGAGCTACCTCAGGGTCGGATGGCTACACCTTC.

In this sample, this clonotype turned up a few times. CDR3 sequence reads: CATSRDRGEETQYF. In DNA form, the CDR3 reads TGTGCCACCAGCAGAGATCGTGGGGAAGAGACCCAGTACTTC. The rearrangement links TRBV15 to TRBJ2-5, with unresolved D. Deletions cut 0 bases from V and 3 bases from J, with 8 bases between. This CDR3 comprises 14 residues. Germline CDR1 is LNHNV and CDR2 is YYDKDF (reference sequence). The full variable domain, in which reference TRBV15 and TRBJ2-5 provide the parts outside the CDR3, is DAMVIQNPRYQVTQFGKPVTLSCSQTLNHNVMYWYQQKSSQAPKLLFHYYDKDFNNEADTPDNFQSRRPNTSFCFLDIRSPGLGDTAMYLCATSRDRGEETQYFGPGTRLLVL.

This rearrangement joins TRBV7-3 to TRBJ2-2; perhaps D is TRBD1 or TRBD2 (5 bases each). Trimming took 1 base from V and 6 from J, leaving 18 bases between them. CDR1 and CDR2 from the germline V gene are SGHTA and FQGTGA. The CDR3 consists of 17 residues. The DNA for the CDR3 is TGTGCCAGCAGCTTAAGGGGGTCCCCAGGCCCCGCCGGGGAGCTGTTTTTT. It yields the protein CASSLRGSPGPAGELFF. The variable domain in full, completed from reference TRBV7-3 and TRBJ2-2, reads GAGVSQTPSNKVTEKGKYVELRCDPISGHTALYWYRQSLGQGPEFLIYFQGTGAADDSGLPNDRFFAVRPEGSVSTLKIQRTERGDSAVYLCASSLRGSPGPAGELFFGEGSRLTVL.

This clonotype was detected ten times or more. The rearrangement joins TRBV29-1 to TRBJ2-4; maybe TRBD1 (6 bases). The germline V gene has CDR1 SQVTM and CDR2 ANQGSEA. Trimming left V 0 bases short and J 6 bases short, with 21 bases between. CDR3 length: 17 amino acids. For the CDR3, the DNA is TGCAGCGTTGAAGATTTTGCAGGGGCTGGCCCCGGAAACATTCAGTACTTC. Translating it yields CSVEDFAGAGPGNIQYF.

This clonotype was detected only a few times. The chain uses TRBV24-1 and TRBJ2-5, with D perhaps matching TRBD1 or TRBD2 (5 bases each). The J call is in doubt because the DNA end fits TRBJ2-1 better. Germline V gene data show CDR1 as KGHDR and CDR2 as SFDVKD. The CDR3 is made up of 16 amino acids. The CDR3 DNA reads as TGTGCCACCAGTGGTACTGCCGGGACGATTCCCTTTGAGCAGTTCTTC. Its translation is CATSGTAGTIPFEQFF.

Many counts were recorded for this clonotype. The genes are TRBV6-1 and TRBJ2-5; 10 positions match TRBD1. The CDR3 is 14 amino acids. The J segment lost 2 bases and the V segment lost 6 bases, leaving 3 bases of the junction unmatched. Germline loops: CDR1 MNHNS, CDR2 SASEGT. The CDR3 sequence is CASRRDRGQETQYF. For the CDR3, the DNA is TGTGCCAGCAGGAGGGACAGGGGTCAAGAGACCCAGTACTTC.

The V and J genes are TRBV5-1 and TRBJ2-5; TRBD2 aligns across 10 bases. This CDR3 has 16 residues. Trimming removed 0 bases from V and 2 bases from J; junction bases left unmatched: 4. The germline gives CDR1 SGHRS, CDR2 YFSETQ. The CDR3 DNA sequence: TGCGCCAGCAGCTTGGCCCCAGCGGGGGGGCAAGAGACCCAGTACTTC. Its protein product is CASSLAPAGGQETQYF.

Only a few counts were recorded for this clonotype. This rearrangement joins TRBV7-9 to TRBJ1-2, with D possibly matching TRBD1 (5 bases). The CDR3 totals 13 residues. Per germline, CDR1 SEHNR and CDR2 FQNEAQ (reference sequence). V was pared by 8 bases and J by 0 bases, with 10 bases between. CDR3 bases: TGTGCCAGCGATCAGGGTCCTAACTATGGCTACACCTTC. It codes for CASDQGPNYGYTF.

Details on this clonotype: At one end, the junction sequence differs from germline, possibly due to a read error. The chain carries TRBV6-1 and TRBJ2-3, with TRBD2 as a possible D gene (6 bases). There are 13 residues in the CDR3. Germline CDR1 and CDR2: MNHNS and SASEGT. The CDR3 DNA sequence: TGTACCAGCAGTGTAATGGGAGGAGATACGCAGTATTTT. Translation: CTSSVMGGDTQYF.

This clonotype showed up just a few times. The chain combines TRBV20-1 with TRBJ2-5; 9 nucleotides match TRBD2. Per the germline V gene, CDR1 is DFQATT and CDR2 is SNEGSKA (reference sequence). CDR3 length: 12 residues. V shed 6 bases, J shed 5 bases, and the junction held 4 bases outside the gene matches. The CDR3: CSALAGDETQYF. CDR3 DNA sequence: TGCAGTGCCTTAGCGGGAGACGAGACCCAGTACTTC.

The rearrangement joins TRBV15 to TRBJ2-3; D is unclear. Germline V gene sequence: CDR1 LNHNV, CDR2 YYDKDF (reference sequence). This CDR3 region has 13 residues. Trimming pared 0 bases from V and 9 bases from J, leaving 10 bases between. The chain's CDR3 is CATSRDSRRTQYF. The DNA of the CDR3 is TGTGCCACCAGCAGAGATTCTCGCCGAACGCAGTATTTT.

In this sample, this clonotype turned up a few times. The chain uses TRBV28 and TRBJ2-5, with D possibly matching TRBD1 (5 bases). The CDR3 sequence is 16 residues long. Germline loops: CDR1 MDHEN, CDR2 SYDVKM. V shed 4 bases and J shed 4 bases, with 19 bases lying between them. The CDR3 is CASSSDKMAGIETQYF. CDR3 in DNA: TGTGCCAGCAGTTCCGACAAGATGGCAGGGATAGAGACCCAGTACTTC.